Ten or more counts support the clone carrying this TCR beta chain. Antigen: not known. This entry is derived from a study of breast tumors, draining lymph nodes, adjacent tissues. TCRdb itself ran the multiplex PCR reads through MiXCR, one entry per CDR3 protein. Of around 110,000 distinct CDR3 sequences detected, about 29% appear once; the ten largest clones hold around 6%. Samples came from axillary lymph nodes draining the breast cancer. Trimming took off 3 bases at V and 4 bases at J, with 13 bases between the two ends. Germline V gene data show CDR1 as MGHDK and CDR2 as SYGVNS. This CDR3 is built from 15 residues. Regarding the study as a whole: The lymph node origin of tumor T cells was framed as consistent with a hypothesis, not demonstrated. Data fit most tumor T cells coming from lymph node, expanding in tumor.

Sample: axillary lymph node tissue. The receptor was isolated from a female donor with breast cancer. Some clones in this sample may be carry-over from other donors' samples. This chain links TRBV25-1 with TRBJ2-1, with D unclear. CDR3 DNA sequence: TGTGCCAGCAGTGAGTCTCAGCTTTCATACAATGAGCAGTTCTTC. Its translation: CASSESQLSYNEQFF.